This entry is about one TCR beta chain. The sample belongs to a study of T cell changes during pregnancy in multiple sclerosis. Using immunoSEQ multiplex PCR, the repertoire was profiled, and TCRdb retains in-frame clones only, with some absent. The sample contains about 35,000 clones, approximately 89% of which appear only once. The CDR3 extends over 17 amino acids. This clonotype was sampled from a female donor in good health, enrolled as a control in a pregnancy study. Sequenced here: CD4+ T cells from peripheral blood mononuclear cells, sampled after pregnancy. The rearrangement joins TRBV21-1 to TRBJ2-7; the D call in the table, TRBD2, was not verified against the DNA. TRBV21-1 is a pseudogene locus. The chain's CDR3 is CASTPGESGTVPHEQYF. The DNA for the CDR3 is TGTGCCAGCACTCCCGGGGAGTCCGGGACTGTGCCCCACGAGCAGTACTTC.